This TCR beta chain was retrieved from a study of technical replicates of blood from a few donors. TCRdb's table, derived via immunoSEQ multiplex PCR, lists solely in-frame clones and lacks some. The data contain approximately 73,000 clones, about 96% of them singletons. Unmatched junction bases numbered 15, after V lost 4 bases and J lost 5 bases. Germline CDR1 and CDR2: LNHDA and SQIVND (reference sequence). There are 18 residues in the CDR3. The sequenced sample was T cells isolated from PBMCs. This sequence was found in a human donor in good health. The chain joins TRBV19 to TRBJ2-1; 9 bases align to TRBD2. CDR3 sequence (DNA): TGTGCCAGTAGTAGGAGGCTAGCGGGAATCCTTGTTAACAATGAGCAGTTCTTC. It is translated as CASSRRLAGILVNNEQFF.